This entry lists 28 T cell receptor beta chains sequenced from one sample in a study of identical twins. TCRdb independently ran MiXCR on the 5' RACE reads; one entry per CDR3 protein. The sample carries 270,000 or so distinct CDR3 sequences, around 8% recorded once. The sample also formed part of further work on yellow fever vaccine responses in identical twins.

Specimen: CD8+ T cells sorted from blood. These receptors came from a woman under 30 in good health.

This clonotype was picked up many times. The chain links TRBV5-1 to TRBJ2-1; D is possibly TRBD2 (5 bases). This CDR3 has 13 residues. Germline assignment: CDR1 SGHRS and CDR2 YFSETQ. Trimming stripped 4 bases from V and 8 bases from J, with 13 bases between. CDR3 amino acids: CASSGGLGYEQFF. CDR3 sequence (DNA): TGCGCCAGCAGCGGCGGACTGGGTTATGAGCAGTTCTTC.

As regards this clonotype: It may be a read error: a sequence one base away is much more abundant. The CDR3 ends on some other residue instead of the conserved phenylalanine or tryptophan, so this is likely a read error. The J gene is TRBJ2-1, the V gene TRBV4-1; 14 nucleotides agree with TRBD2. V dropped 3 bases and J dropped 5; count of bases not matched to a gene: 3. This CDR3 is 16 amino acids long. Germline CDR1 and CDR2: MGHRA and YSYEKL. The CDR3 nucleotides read TGCGCCAGCAGCCATGGGACTAGCGGGAGCAACAATGAGCAGTTCCTC. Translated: CASSHGTSGSNNEQFL.

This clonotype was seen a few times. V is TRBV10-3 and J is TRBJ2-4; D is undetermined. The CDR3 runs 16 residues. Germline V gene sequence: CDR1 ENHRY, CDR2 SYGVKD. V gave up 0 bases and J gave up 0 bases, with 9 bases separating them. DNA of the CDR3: TGTGCCATCAGTGAGTCTACAGATATAGCCAAAAACATTCAGTACTTC. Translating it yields CAISESTDIAKNIQYF.

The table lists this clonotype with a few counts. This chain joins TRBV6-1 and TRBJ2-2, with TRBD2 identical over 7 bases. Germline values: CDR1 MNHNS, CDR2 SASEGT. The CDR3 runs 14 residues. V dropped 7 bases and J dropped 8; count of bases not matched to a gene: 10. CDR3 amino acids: CASMVTSPMGELFF. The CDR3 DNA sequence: TGTGCCAGCATGGTGACTAGCCCGATGGGGGAGCTGTTTTTT.

CDR3 sequence (DNA): TGTGCCAGCAGCCTGGGGGGACAGGGGGGAGATAATGAGCAGTTCTTC. Its protein is CASSLGGQGGDNEQFF. This chain joins TRBV7-3 and TRBJ2-1; 11 nucleotides line up with TRBD1. V was clipped by 5 bases and J by 7 bases; unmatched bases: 10. Per the germline V gene, CDR1 is SGHTA and CDR2 is FQGTGA. There are 16 residues in the CDR3.

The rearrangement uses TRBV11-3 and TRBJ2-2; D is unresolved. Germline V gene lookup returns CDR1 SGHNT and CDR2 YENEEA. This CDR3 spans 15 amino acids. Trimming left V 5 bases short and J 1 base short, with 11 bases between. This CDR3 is CASSPRFENTGELFF. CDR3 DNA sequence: TGTGCCAGCAGCCCCCGGTTCGAGAACACCGGGGAGCTGTTTTTT.

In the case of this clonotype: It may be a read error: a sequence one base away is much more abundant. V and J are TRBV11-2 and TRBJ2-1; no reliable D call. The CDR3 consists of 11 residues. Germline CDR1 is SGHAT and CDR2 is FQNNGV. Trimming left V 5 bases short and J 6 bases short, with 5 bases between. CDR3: CASSVPNEQFF. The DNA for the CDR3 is TGTGCCAGCAGCGTTCCCAATGAGCAGTTCTTC.

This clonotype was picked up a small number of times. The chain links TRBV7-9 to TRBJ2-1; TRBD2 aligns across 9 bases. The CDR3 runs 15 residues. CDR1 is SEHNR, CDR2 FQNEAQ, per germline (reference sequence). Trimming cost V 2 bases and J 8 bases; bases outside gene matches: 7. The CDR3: CASSLPLAGSDEQFF. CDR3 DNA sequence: TGTGCCAGCAGCTTACCTCTAGCGGGGAGCGATGAGCAGTTCTTC.

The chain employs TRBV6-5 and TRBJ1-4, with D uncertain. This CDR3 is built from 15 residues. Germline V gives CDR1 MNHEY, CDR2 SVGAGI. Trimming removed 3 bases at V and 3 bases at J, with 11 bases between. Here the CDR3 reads CASSYSQRANEKLFF. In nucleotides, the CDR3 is TGTGCCAGCAGTTATTCACAGAGGGCTAATGAAAAACTGTTTTTT.

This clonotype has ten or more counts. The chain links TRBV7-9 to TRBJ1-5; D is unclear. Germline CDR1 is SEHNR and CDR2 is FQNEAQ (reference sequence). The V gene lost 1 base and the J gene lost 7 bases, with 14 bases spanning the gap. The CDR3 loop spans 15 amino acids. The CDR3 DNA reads TGTGCCAGCAGCTTAGGTGGGTGGGGTGAGCAGCCCCAGCATTTT. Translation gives CASSLGGWGEQPQHF.

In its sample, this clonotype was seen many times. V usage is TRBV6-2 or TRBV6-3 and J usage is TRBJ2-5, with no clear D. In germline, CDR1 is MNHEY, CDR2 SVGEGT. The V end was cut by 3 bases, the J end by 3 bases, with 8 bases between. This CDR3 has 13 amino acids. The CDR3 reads CASSYSPEETQYF. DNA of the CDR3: TGTGCCAGCAGTTATTCGCCGGAAGAGACCCAGTACTTC.

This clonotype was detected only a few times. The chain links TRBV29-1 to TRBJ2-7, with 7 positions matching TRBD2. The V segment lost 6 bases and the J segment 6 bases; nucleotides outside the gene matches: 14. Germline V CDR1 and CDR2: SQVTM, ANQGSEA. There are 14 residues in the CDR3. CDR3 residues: CSVGETSRAPEQYF. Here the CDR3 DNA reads TGCAGCGTGGGAGAGACTAGCCGCGCTCCCGAGCAGTACTTC.

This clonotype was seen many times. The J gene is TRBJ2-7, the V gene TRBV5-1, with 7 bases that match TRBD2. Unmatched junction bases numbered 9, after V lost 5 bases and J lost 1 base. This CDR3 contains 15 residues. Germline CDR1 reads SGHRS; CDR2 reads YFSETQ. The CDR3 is CASRGGPGDSYEQYF. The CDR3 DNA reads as TGCGCCAGCAGGGGAGGGCCAGGTGATTCCTACGAGCAGTACTTC.

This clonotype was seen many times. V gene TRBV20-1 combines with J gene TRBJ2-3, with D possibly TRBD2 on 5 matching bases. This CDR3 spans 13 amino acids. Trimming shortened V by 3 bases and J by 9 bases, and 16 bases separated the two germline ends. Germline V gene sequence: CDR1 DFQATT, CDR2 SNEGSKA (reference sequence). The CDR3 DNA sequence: TGCAGTGCTAGGGATAATAATAGAGGGACGCAGTATTTT. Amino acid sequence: CSARDNNRGTQYF.

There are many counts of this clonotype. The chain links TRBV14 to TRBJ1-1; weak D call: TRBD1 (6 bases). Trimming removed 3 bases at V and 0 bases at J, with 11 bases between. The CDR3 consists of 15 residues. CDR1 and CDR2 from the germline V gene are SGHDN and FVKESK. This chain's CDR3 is CASSQDSFMNTEAFF. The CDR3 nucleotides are TGTGCCAGCAGCCAGGACAGTTTCATGAACACTGAAGCTTTCTTT.

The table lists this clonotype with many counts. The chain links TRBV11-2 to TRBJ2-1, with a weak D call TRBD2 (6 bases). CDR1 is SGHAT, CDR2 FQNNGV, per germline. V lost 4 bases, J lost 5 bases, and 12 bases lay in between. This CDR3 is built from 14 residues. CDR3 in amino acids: CASSSGLTHNEQFF. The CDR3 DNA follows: TGTGCCAGCAGCTCGGGACTGACCCACAATGAGCAGTTCTTC. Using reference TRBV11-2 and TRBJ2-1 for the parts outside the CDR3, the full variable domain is EAGVAQSPRYKIIEKRQSVAFWCNPISGHATLYWYQQILGQGPKLLIQFQNNGVVDDSQLPKDRFSAERLKGVDSTLKIQPAKLEDSAVYLCASSSGLTHNEQFFGPGTRLTVL.

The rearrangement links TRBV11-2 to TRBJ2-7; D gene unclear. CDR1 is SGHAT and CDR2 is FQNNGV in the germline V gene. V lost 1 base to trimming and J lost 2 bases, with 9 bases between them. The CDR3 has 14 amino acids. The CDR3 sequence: CASSLGAGTYEQYF. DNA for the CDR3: TGTGCCAGCAGCTTAGGGGCAGGTACCTACGAGCAGTACTTC. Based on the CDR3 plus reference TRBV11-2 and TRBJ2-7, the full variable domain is EAGVAQSPRYKIIEKRQSVAFWCNPISGHATLYWYQQILGQGPKLLIQFQNNGVVDDSQLPKDRFSAERLKGVDSTLKIQPAKLEDSAVYLCASSLGAGTYEQYFGPGTRLTVT.

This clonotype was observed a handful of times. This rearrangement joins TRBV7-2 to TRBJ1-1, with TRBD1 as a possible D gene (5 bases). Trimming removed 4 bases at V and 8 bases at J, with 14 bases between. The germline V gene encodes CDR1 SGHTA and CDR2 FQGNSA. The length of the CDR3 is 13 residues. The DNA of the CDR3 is TGTGCCAGCAGCTCGCAGGGTTCCCGCGAAGCTTTCTTT. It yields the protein CASSSQGSREAFF.

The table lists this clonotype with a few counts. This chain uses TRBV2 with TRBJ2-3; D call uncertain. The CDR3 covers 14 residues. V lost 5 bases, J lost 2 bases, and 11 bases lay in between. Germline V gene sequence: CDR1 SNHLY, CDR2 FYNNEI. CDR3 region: CASSSLSVTDTQYF. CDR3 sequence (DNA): TGTGCCAGCAGTAGCCTCTCCGTCACAGATACGCAGTATTTT.

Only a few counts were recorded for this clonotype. The CDR3 loop reads CSARSYLAGGYQETQYF. The CDR3 DNA sequence: TGCAGTGCTAGATCGTATCTAGCGGGGGGGTACCAAGAGACCCAGTACTTC. This chain uses TRBV20-1 with TRBJ2-5; 12 nucleotides line up with TRBD2. The J segment lost 0 bases and the V segment lost 2 bases, leaving 7 bases of the junction unmatched. Germline CDR1 DFQATT, CDR2 SNEGSKA (reference sequence). This CDR3 comprises 17 residues.

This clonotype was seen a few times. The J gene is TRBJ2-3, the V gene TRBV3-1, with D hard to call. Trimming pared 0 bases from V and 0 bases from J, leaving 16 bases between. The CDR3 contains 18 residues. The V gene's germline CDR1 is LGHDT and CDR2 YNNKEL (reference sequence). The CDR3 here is CASSQESQPELSTDTQYF. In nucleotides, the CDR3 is TGTGCCAGCAGCCAAGAGTCCCAACCAGAACTTAGCACAGATACGCAGTATTTT.

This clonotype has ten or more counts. The CDR3 sequence: CASSSTGTYEQYF. CDR3 sequence (DNA): TGCGCCAGCAGCTCGACAGGGACCTACGAGCAGTACTTC. V gene TRBV5-1 combines with J gene TRBJ2-7; 7 bases match TRBD1. The CDR3 consists of 13 residues. Germline lookup yields CDR1 SGHRS and CDR2 YFSETQ. V shed 3 bases, J shed 2 bases, and the junction held 2 bases outside the gene matches. The entire variable domain, with the rest obtained from reference TRBV5-1 and TRBJ2-7, is as follows: KAGVTQTPRYLIKTRGQQVTLSCSPISGHRSVSWYQQTPGQGLQFLFEYFSETQRNKGNFPGRFSGRQFSNSRSEMNVSTLELGDSALYLCASSSTGTYEQYFGPGTRLTVT.

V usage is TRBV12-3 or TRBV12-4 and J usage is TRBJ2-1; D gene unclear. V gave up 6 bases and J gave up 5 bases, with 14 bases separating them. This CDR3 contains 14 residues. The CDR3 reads CASSLGSGNNEQFF. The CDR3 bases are TGTGCCAGCAGCCTTGGGTCCGGCAACAATGAGCAGTTCTTC.

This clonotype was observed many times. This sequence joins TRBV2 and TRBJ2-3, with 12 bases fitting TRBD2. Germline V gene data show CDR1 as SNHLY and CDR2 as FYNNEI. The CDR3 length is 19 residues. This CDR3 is CTISPPGLAGPKPTDTQYF. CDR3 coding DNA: TGTACCATCAGCCCTCCGGGACTAGCGGGCCCAAAGCCCACAGATACGCAGTATTTT.

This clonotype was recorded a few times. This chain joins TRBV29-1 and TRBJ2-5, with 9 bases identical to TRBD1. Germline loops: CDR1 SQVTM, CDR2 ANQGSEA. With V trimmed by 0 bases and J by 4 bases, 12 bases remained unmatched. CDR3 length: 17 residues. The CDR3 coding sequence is TGCAGCGTTGAAGATTGGGACGACAGGGGGTATTCAGAGACCCAGTACTTC. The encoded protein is CSVEDWDDRGYSETQYF.

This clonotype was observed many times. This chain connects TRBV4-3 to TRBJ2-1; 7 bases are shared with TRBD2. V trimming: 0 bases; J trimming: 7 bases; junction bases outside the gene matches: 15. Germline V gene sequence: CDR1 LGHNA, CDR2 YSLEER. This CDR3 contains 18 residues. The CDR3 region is CASSQDRVWRELRNEQFF. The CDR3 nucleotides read TGCGCCAGCAGCCAAGATAGAGTATGGCGGGAGTTAAGGAATGAGCAGTTCTTC.

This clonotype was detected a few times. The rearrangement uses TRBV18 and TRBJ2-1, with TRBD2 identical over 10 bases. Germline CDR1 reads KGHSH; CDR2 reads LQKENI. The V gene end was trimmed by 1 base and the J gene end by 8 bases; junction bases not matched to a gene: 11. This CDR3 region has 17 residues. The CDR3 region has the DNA TGTGCCAGCTCACCACGGTATCCAGCGGGGGGGCCGGATGAGCAGTTCTTC. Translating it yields CASSPRYPAGGPDEQFF.

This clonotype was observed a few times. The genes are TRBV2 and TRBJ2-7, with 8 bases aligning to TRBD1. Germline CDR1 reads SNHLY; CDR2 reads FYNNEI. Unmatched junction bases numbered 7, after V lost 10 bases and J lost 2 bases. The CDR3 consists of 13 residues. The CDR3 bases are TGTGCCACCAGGGCACAGGGGGCCTACGAGCAGTACTTC. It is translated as CATRAQGAYEQYF.